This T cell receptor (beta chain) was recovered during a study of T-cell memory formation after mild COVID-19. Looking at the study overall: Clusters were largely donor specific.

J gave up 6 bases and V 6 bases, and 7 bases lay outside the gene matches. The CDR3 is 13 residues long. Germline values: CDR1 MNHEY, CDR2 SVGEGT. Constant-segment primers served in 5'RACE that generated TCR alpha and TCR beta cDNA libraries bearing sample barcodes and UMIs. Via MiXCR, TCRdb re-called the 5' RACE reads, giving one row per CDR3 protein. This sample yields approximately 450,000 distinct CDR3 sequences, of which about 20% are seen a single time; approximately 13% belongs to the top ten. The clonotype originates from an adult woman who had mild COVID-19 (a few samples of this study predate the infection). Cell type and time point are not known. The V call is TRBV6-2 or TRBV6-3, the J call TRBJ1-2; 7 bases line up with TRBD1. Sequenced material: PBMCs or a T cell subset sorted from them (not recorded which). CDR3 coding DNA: TGTGCCAGCAGGGCGACAGGGTTCGATGGCTACACCTTC. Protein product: CASRATGFDGYTF.